These 22 T cell receptor beta chains originate from one sample sequenced in a study of post-analysis software for immune sequencing data. Antigens of these TCRs are unknown. Overall study findings and caveats: The five TRBV segments detected at higher frequency in patients than in controls included TRBV5-6, TRBV5-1 and TRBV20-1.

Prepared TCR beta cDNA libraries contained unique molecular identifiers. From the PCR reads, TCRdb called clonotypes with MiXCR, one entry per CDR3 protein. The sample shows about 620,000 distinct CDR3 sequences, around 40% of them seen only once. The sample comprised blood. The origin of the receptors is a girl between 10 and 17 years old with multiple sclerosis.

This clonotype has just a few counts. The chain is built from TRBV4-1 and TRBJ2-7; TRBD2 is a possible D gene (7 bases). Germline values: CDR1 MGHRA, CDR2 YSYEKL. V was trimmed by 1 base and J by 0 bases, leaving 13 bases between them. This CDR3 comprises 16 residues. The CDR3 sequence: CASSQGRGGASYEQYF. For the CDR3, the DNA is TGCGCCAGCAGCCAAGGTCGTGGGGGGGCCTCCTACGAGCAGTACTTC.

The chain recombines TRBV10-3 with TRBJ2-1; either TRBD1 or TRBD2 may supply D (5 bases each). V lost 4 bases and J 8 bases, leaving 18 bases between the germline ends. The CDR3 totals 15 residues. CDR1 and CDR2 from the germline V gene are ENHRY and SYGVKD. The CDR3 DNA sequence: TGTGCCATCAGTGGGACCGGGACCAATGGGGATGAGCAGTTCTTC. Residues: CAISGTGTNGDEQFF.

A few counts support this clonotype. V and J are TRBV2 and TRBJ2-1, with D hard to call. V was cut by 8 bases and J by 7 bases, with 6 bases left in between. The CDR3 runs to 10 residues. CDR1 is SNHLY and CDR2 is FYNNEI in the germline V gene. The CDR3 spells CASSWNEQFF. The CDR3 coding sequence is TGTGCCAGCTCTTGGAATGAGCAGTTCTTC.

The gene calls are TRBV5-5 and TRBJ1-2; weak D call: TRBD1 (6 bases). CDR1 and CDR2 (germline): SGHKS, YYEKEE (reference sequence). The germline V and J ends were trimmed by 7 bases and 7 bases, with 20 bases remaining between them. This CDR3 has 14 amino acids. In DNA, the CDR3 is TGTGCCAGCCCCGATATTCGGGGGCGGAGTGGCTACACCTTC. This gives the protein CASPDIRGRSGYTF.

The table lists this clonotype with many counts. The chain employs TRBV10-3 and TRBJ2-1; D perhaps matches TRBD2 (6 bases). The CDR3 is 13 residues long. Deletions cut 10 bases from V and 5 bases from J, with 15 bases between. The germline CDR1 and CDR2 sequences are ENHRY and SYGVKD. CDR3 in amino acids: CATGKASDNEQFF. The CDR3 nucleotides are TGTGCCACCGGGAAGGCTAGCGACAATGAGCAGTTCTTC.

The genes are TRBV12-3 or TRBV12-4 and TRBJ2-3, with a weak D call TRBD2 (5 bases). The CDR3 length is 12 residues. Between the trimmed V and J ends, which lost 6 bases and 11 bases, there was a span of 15 bases. Here the CDR3 reads CASSLARSGQYF. The CDR3 bases are TGTGCCAGCAGCCTTGCTCGAAGCGGGCAGTATTTT.

This clonotype showed up just a few times. The chain employs TRBV5-5 and TRBJ2-7; a weak D match, TRBD2 (6 bases). This CDR3 spans 12 amino acids. Germline-derived CDR1 and CDR2 are SGHKS and YYEKEE (reference sequence). V was trimmed by 5 bases and J by 4 bases, leaving 10 bases between them. CDR3 loop: CASSWDLYEQYF. Written as DNA, the CDR3 is TGTGCCAGCAGTTGGGACTTGTACGAGCAGTACTTC.

The gene calls are TRBV6-6 and TRBJ2-3; TRBD1 might be the D (6 bases). This CDR3 contains 13 residues. V was pared by 6 bases and J by 3 bases, with 10 bases between. Germline values: CDR1 MNHNY, CDR2 SVGAGI (reference sequence). CDR3 sequence: CASSTGQTDTQYF. The CDR3 coding sequence is TGTGCCAGCAGCACTGGACAGACAGATACGCAGTATTTT.

On this clonotype: A much bigger clone sits one base away, suggesting this may be a read error. The rearrangement links TRBV7-2 to TRBJ2-5; TRBD2 agrees at 8 bases. Germline V gene sequence: CDR1 SGHTA, CDR2 FQGNSA. The CDR3 length is 14 residues. Trimming removed 3 bases from V and 13 bases from J; junction bases left unmatched: 13. Here the CDR3 reads CASSFIGRAKERYF. CDR3 sequence (DNA): TGTGCCAGCAGCTTCATCGGGAGGGCCAAGGAGCGGTACTTC.

This clonotype was recorded a few times. A much larger clone sits a single nucleotide away, making a read error possible. The rearrangement joins TRBV7-2 to TRBJ1-2; D unclear. V lost 3 bases to trimming and J lost 7 bases, with 9 bases between them. CDR1 is SGHTA and CDR2 is FQGNSA in the germline V gene. The CDR3 totals 12 residues. The CDR3 region is CASSFERAGYTF. CDR3 in DNA: TGTGCCAGCAGCTTCGAGAGGGCTGGCTACACCTTC.

This chain links TRBV7-3 with TRBJ2-2; TRBD1 aligns across 9 bases. After removal of 0 bases from V and 6 bases from J, the junction contained 11 bases not matched to a gene. Germline CDR1 reads SGHTA; CDR2 reads FQGTGA. The CDR3 contains 18 residues. CDR3 protein: CASSLTRTGQGVSGELFF. In nucleotides, the CDR3 is TGTGCCAGCAGCTTAACCCGGACGGGACAGGGTGTTTCCGGGGAGCTGTTTTTT.

The chain couples TRBV14 to TRBJ2-1, with D possibly matching TRBD1 (6 bases). CDR1 SGHDN and CDR2 FVKESK come from the germline V gene. CDR3 size: 15 residues. V was pared by 3 bases and J by 4 bases, with 13 bases between. This chain's CDR3 is CASSHSLGGYNEQFF. DNA of the CDR3: TGTGCCAGCAGCCACTCATTAGGGGGTTACAATGAGCAGTTCTTC.

This clonotype occurred a few times. This chain joins TRBV12-3 or TRBV12-4 and TRBJ2-1; D is unresolved. The length of the CDR3 is 13 residues. V was pared by 3 bases and J by 6 bases, with 9 bases between. As DNA, the CDR3 is TGTGCCAGCAGTTTTTTCGGACCCAATGAGCAGTTCTTC. Translating gives CASSFFGPNEQFF.

The sample holds a few counts of this clonotype. The V and J genes are TRBV4-2 and TRBJ2-2, with no clear D. Trimming left V 0 bases short and J 5 bases short, with 1 base between. Germline V gene data show CDR1 as LGHNA and CDR2 as YNFKEQ. CDR3 length: 12 residues. CDR3 sequence: CASSQDTGELFF. CDR3 nucleotide sequence: TGTGCCAGCAGCCAAGATACCGGGGAGCTGTTTTTT.

This clonotype has a handful of counts. This rearrangement joins TRBV20-1 to TRBJ2-7; 8 positions match TRBD2. Trimming at V came to 5 bases and at J to 3 bases, leaving 6 bases not matched to a gene. The germline gives CDR1 DFQATT, CDR2 SNEGSKA (reference sequence). CDR3 length: 13 amino acids. The CDR3 DNA is TGCAGTGCTTTACCGGGACTAGACTACGAGCAGTACTTC. Residues: CSALPGLDYEQYF.

This clonotype was recorded once. The conserved phenylalanine or tryptophan is not found at the CDR3 terminus, so this likely reflects a read error. The genes are TRBV12-3 or TRBV12-4 and TRBJ2-7; a weak D match, TRBD1 (6 bases). This CDR3 has 14 amino acids. V was cut by 1 base and J by 0 bases, with 7 bases left in between. The CDR3 reads CASSLDRDSYEQYC. The CDR3 DNA is TGTGCCAGCAGTTTAGACAGGGACTCCTACGAGCAGTACTGC.

The chain links TRBV4-2 to TRBJ2-1, with TRBD1 as a possible D gene (5 bases). Trimming pared 0 bases from V and 3 bases from J, leaving 12 bases between. In germline, CDR1 is LGHNA, CDR2 YNFKEQ. This CDR3 has 16 amino acids. The CDR3 DNA reads TGTGCCAGCAGCCAAGATTCACAGGATCTCTACAATGAGCAGTTCTTC. This sequence encodes CASSQDSQDLYNEQFF.

This chain joins TRBV2 and TRBJ1-6, with a tentative D call TRBD1 (5 bases). The CDR3 contains 15 residues. Germline CDR1 reads SNHLY; CDR2 reads FYNNEI. V gave up 0 bases and J gave up 13 bases, with 16 bases separating them. The CDR3 DNA reads as TGTGCCAGCAGTGAAGCGCCGCAGGGAGTGTCGCCCCTCCACTTT. Translation gives CASSEAPQGVSPLHF. Full variable domain (remainder filled in from reference TRBV2 and TRBJ1-6): EPEVTQTPSHQVTQMGQEVILRCVPISNHLYFYWYRQILGQKVEFLVSFYNNEISEKSEIFDDQFSVERPDGSNFTLKIRSTKLEDSAMYFCASSEAPQGVSPLHFGNGTRLTVT.

The genes are TRBV29-1 and TRBJ2-7; TRBD1 matches at 9 bases. CDR3 size: 14 residues. Germline trimming cut 7 bases from V and 4 bases from J; bases unmatched to any gene: 11. Germline CDR1 SQVTM, CDR2 ANQGSEA. The CDR3 region has the DNA TGCAGCGCAACCCCTGGGACAGGGTCTTACGAGCAGTACTTC. It is translated as CSATPGTGSYEQYF.

This chain connects TRBV29-1 to TRBJ1-1; a possible D gene is TRBD1 (5 bases). CDR1 and CDR2 (germline): SQVTM, ANQGSEA. This CDR3 comprises 11 residues. The V and J ends lost 5 bases and 6 bases respectively, with 10 bases between them. The CDR3 sequence is CSVPSTAEAFF. CDR3 DNA sequence: TGCAGCGTTCCCTCGACAGCTGAAGCTTTCTTT.

V and J are TRBV7-2 and TRBJ1-2, with a weak D call TRBD1 (6 bases). The CDR3 has 14 residues. Per the germline V gene, CDR1 is SGHTA and CDR2 is FQGNSA. V gave up 6 bases and J gave up 2 bases, with 13 bases separating them. The CDR3 nucleotides read TGTGCCAGCAGGGTGGCAGGGGAAAACTATGGCTACACCTTC. This encodes CASRVAGENYGYTF.

This clonotype has a count of ten or more. V is TRBV7-9 and J is TRBJ2-1; D may be TRBD1 (6 bases). Trimming pared 4 bases from V and 8 bases from J, leaving 6 bases between. The CDR3 consists of 11 residues. Germline V gene data show CDR1 as SEHNR and CDR2 as FQNEAQ (reference sequence). The CDR3 protein is CASSYRDEQFF. The CDR3 nucleotides are TGTGCCAGCAGCTACAGGGATGAGCAGTTCTTC.